This T cell receptor (beta chain) appears in the sequencing data of a study of blood T cell repertoires in COVID-19. Study at large: Donors in the United States, Italy and Spain gave samples during acute or convalescent COVID-19. T cells, B-cell-depleted T cells, or PBMCs supplied cDNA or gDNA.

Original processing methods: How many nucleated cells were present was estimated from reference gene primer amplification. Profiling relied on immunoSEQ multiplex PCR, and the TCRdb table lists in-frame clones only, not all of them. D and trimming were read from the DNA, whereas the V and J calls and clone size are those reported in that table. The sample has more than 200,000 clones, about four fifths seen once. This CDR3 comprises 16 residues. V was clipped by 1 base and J by 6 bases; unmatched bases: 10. Germline V gene lookup returns CDR1 LGHDT and CDR2 YNNKEL (reference sequence). Sequenced: peripheral blood. V is TRBV3-1 (or the pseudogene TRBV3-2) and J is TRBJ2-3, with TRBD2 matching over 7 bases. The clonotype was recovered from an elderly man with acute or convalescent COVID-19. The CDR3 loop is CASSQAGLAVGDTQYF. The CDR3, as DNA: TGTGCCAGCAGCCAAGCTGGGCTAGCGGTCGGGGATACGCAGTATTTT.